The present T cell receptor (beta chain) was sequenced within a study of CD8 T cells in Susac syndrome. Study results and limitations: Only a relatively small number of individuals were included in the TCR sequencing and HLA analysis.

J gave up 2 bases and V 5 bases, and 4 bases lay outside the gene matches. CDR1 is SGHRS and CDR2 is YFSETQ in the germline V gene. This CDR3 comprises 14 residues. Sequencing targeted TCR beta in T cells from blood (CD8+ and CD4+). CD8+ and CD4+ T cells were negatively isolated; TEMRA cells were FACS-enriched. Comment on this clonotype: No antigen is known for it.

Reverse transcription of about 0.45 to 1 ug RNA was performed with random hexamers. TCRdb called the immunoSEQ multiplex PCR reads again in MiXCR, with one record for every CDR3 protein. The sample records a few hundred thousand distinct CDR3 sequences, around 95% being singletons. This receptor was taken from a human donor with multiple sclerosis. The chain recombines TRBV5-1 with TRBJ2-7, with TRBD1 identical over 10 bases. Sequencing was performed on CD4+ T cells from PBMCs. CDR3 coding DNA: TGCGCCAGCAGGGGGGACAGGGGAACCTACGAGCAGTACTTC. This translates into CASRGDRGTYEQYF.